The T cell receptor (beta chain) described here comes from a study of blood T cell repertoires in COVID-19. Seattle enrolled patients during active infection and tracked them longitudinally. The protocol was immunoSEQ multiplex PCR, while the TCRdb copy is restricted to in-frame clones and leaves out a portion. This table has 300,000 to 350,000 clones, around 90% appearing once. With 3 bases clipped from V and 5 bases from J, the junction kept 6 bases outside the gene matches. CDR1 and CDR2 from the germline V gene are GTSNPN and SVGIG (reference sequence). The CDR3 is 14 residues long. This rearrangement joins TRBV30 to TRBJ1-5; 8 bases map to TRBD1. The sample was peripheral blood. This TCR was sampled from a woman younger than 45 with COVID-19, enrolled during active disease. CDR3 amino acids: CAWSRQGFYQPQHF. The DNA for the CDR3 is TGTGCCTGGAGCCGACAGGGGTTTTATCAGCCCCAGCATTTT.